The 32 T cell receptor beta chains listed next were all sequenced from one sample in a study of beta chain features in type 1 diabetes. All of the isolated RNA was reverse transcribed, so expressed TCRB transcripts were sequenced. Measured with immunoSEQ multiplex PCR; TCRdb has only the in-frame clones, and not every one. The sample carries 220,000 or so clones, 55% to 70% recorded once. The sample consisted of naive CD4+ T cells from blood. These receptors originate from a man aged 25-45 years in good health.

CDR3 in DNA: TGCGCCAGCAGCCAAGTGAACACGGGGGGGACTGAAGCTTTCTTT. Translated: CASSQVNTGGTEAFF. This chain connects TRBV4-1 to TRBJ1-1; tentatively, D is TRBD1 (5 bases). The CDR3 is made up of 15 amino acids. Trimming left V 1 base short and J 5 bases short, with 14 bases between. CDR1 is MGHRA, CDR2 YSYEKL, per germline.

The chain combines TRBV9 with TRBJ2-1, with 7 bases matching TRBD1. Losses at the gene ends were 0 bases for V and 6 bases for J; bases not matched to a gene: 3. The CDR3 is 14 amino acids. CDR1 is SGDLS and CDR2 is YYNGEE in the germline V gene. CDR3 DNA: TGTGCCAGCAGCGTAGAAGCAGGGGGCAATGAGCAGTTCTTC. Protein: CASSVEAGGNEQFF.

The J gene is TRBJ2-7, the V gene TRBV7-9, with D tentatively TRBD1 (6 bases). Germline V gene data show CDR1 as SEHNR and CDR2 as FQNEAQ (reference sequence). The CDR3 loop spans 16 amino acids. Trimming took 1 base from V and 3 from J, leaving 16 bases between them. CDR3 nucleotide sequence: TGTGCCAGCAGCTTAGGGGACACCGCCACGGGCTACGAGCAGTACTTC. It codes for CASSLGDTATGYEQYF.

The gene calls are TRBV9 and TRBJ2-7; 11 bases are a match to TRBD2. CDR1 is SGDLS and CDR2 is YYNGEE in the germline V gene. The CDR3 is 15 residues long. With 3 bases clipped from V and 3 bases from J, the junction kept 5 bases outside the gene matches. The CDR3 DNA reads TGTGCCAGCAGCGAGGGGACTAGCGGAGTCTACGAGCAGTACTTC. Its protein is CASSEGTSGVYEQYF.

The chain joins TRBV7-7 to TRBJ1-1; D is unclear. The germline V and J ends were trimmed by 0 bases and 1 base, with 3 bases remaining between them. CDR1 and CDR2 from the germline V gene are SSHAT and FNYEAQ (reference sequence). The CDR3 runs 13 residues. The CDR3 nucleotides read TGTGCCAGCAGCTTAGCTAAGAACACTGAAGCTTTCTTT. Its protein is CASSLAKNTEAFF.

The chain carries TRBV5-6 and TRBJ2-5, with D perhaps matching TRBD1 (5 bases). Germline lookup yields CDR1 SGHDT and CDR2 YYEEEE. CDR3 length: 13 amino acids. V was cut by 4 bases and J by 6 bases, with 13 bases left in between. The CDR3 DNA follows: TGTGCCAGCAGCGTGTCAGGGAAGCAGACCCAGTACTTC. Encoded protein: CASSVSGKQTQYF.

The J gene is TRBJ2-7, the V gene TRBV5-1; 7 nucleotides agree with TRBD2. The germline V gene encodes CDR1 SGHRS and CDR2 YFSETQ. The junction had 6 bases not matched to a gene; V was cut back by 2 bases and J by 4 bases. The CDR3 spans 14 residues. The CDR3 nucleotides read TGCGCCAGCAGCTTAGCGGGATTCAAGTACGAGCAGTACTTC. It codes for CASSLAGFKYEQYF.

In its sample, this clone was seen once. V and J are TRBV29-1 and TRBJ2-5; D might be TRBD2 (6 bases). Germline assignment: CDR1 SQVTM and CDR2 ANQGSEA. The CDR3 covers 15 residues. The ends were cut back, 4 bases at V and 5 bases at J, with 20 bases in the middle. This CDR3 reads CSVGPGGGRFETQYF. CDR3 nucleotides: TGCAGCGTTGGCCCCGGAGGAGGGAGGTTTGAGACCCAGTACTTC.

The chain has TRBV30 and TRBJ1-1; 7 nucleotides line up with TRBD1. V dropped 4 bases and J dropped 4; count of bases not matched to a gene: 9. CDR3 size: 14 residues. Germline CDR1 GTSNPN, CDR2 SVGIG (reference sequence). In DNA form, the CDR3 reads TGTGCCTGGACCCCGGACAGGATTGCCACTGAAGCTTTCTTT. Protein sequence: CAWTPDRIATEAFF. Supplemented by reference TRBV30 and TRBJ1-1, the full variable domain reads SQTIHQWPATLVQPVGSPLSLECTVEGTSNPNLYWYRQAAGRGLQLLFYSVGIGQISSEVPQNLSASRPQDRQFILSSKKLLLSDSGFYLCAWTPDRIATEAFFGQGTRLTVV.

The V call is TRBV7-9, the J call TRBJ2-1; TRBD1 is a possible D gene (6 bases). The CDR3 sequence is 12 residues long. Germline V gene sequence: CDR1 SEHNR, CDR2 FQNEAQ (reference sequence). Trimming removed 8 bases from V and 9 bases from J, with 14 bases in between. CDR3 in DNA: TGTGCCAGCGGCCTCAGGGGAAGTGAGCAGTTCTTC. Translation: CASGLRGSEQFF.

The gene calls are TRBV5-1 and TRBJ2-3; 9 bases fit TRBD2. Germline assignment: CDR1 SGHRS and CDR2 YFSETQ. CDR3 length equals 14 residues. Losses at the gene ends were 6 bases for V and 8 bases for J; bases not matched to a gene: 10. Here the CDR3 DNA reads TGCGCCAGCACCTGGGTAGCGGGAGAACCTACGCAGTATTTT. It encodes CASTWVAGEPTQYF. Full variable domain (remainder filled in from reference TRBV5-1 and TRBJ2-3): KAGVTQTPRYLIKTRGQQVTLSCSPISGHRSVSWYQQTPGQGLQFLFEYFSETQRNKGNFPGRFSGRQFSNSRSEMNVSTLELGDSALYLCASTWVAGEPTQYFGPGTRLTVL.

The chain employs TRBV7-2 and TRBJ2-1; D possibly corresponds to TRBD2 (5 bases). V was shortened by 3 bases and J by 5 bases, with 11 bases between the two germline ends. Germline lookup yields CDR1 SGHTA and CDR2 FQGNSA. The length of the CDR3 is 14 residues. The CDR3 DNA reads as TGTGCCAGCAGCTTTGAGAGCGGCAACAATGAGCAGTTCTTC. It translates to CASSFESGNNEQFF.

The chain uses TRBV30 and TRBJ2-1; D remains unclear. The CDR3 length is 13 residues. CDR1 and CDR2 from the germline V gene are GTSNPN and SVGIG (reference sequence). V lost 0 bases, J lost 4 bases, and 7 bases lay in between. CDR3 in amino acids: CAWSVLRYNEQFF. DNA of the CDR3: TGTGCCTGGAGTGTACTCAGGTACAATGAGCAGTTCTTC.

The chain recombines TRBV27 with TRBJ2-7, with D perhaps being TRBD1 or TRBD2 (5 bases each). The CDR3 runs 11 residues. V lost 6 bases and J lost 8, with 11 bases in between. CDR1 and CDR2 (germline): MNHEY, SMNVEV (reference sequence). The CDR3 loop is CASRLRGQQYF. The CDR3 region has the DNA TGTGCCAGCAGGCTTAGGGGACAGCAGTACTTC.

This clone has just one count. This chain links TRBV5-4 with TRBJ2-7, with a weak D call TRBD2 (5 bases). Germline CDR1 and CDR2: SGHNT and YYREEE (reference sequence). Trimming removed 7 bases at V and 3 bases at J, with 14 bases between. The CDR3 sequence is 13 residues long. CDR3 residues: CASRRGNSYEQYF. The CDR3 DNA follows: TGTGCCAGCCGGAGAGGGAACAGCTACGAGCAGTACTTC.

The chain links TRBV5-4 to TRBJ2-1, with D perhaps matching TRBD2 (6 bases). The CDR3 is 14 amino acids. Germline V CDR1 and CDR2: SGHNT, YYREEE (reference sequence). V gave up 5 bases and J gave up 0 bases, with 9 bases separating them. DNA of the CDR3: TGTGCCAGCAGTCGGGGGAGCTCCTACAATGAGCAGTTCTTC. Amino acids: CASSRGSSYNEQFF.

This clone was recorded a few times. This rearrangement joins TRBV7-9 to TRBJ2-7; 16 bases align to TRBD2. CDR3 size: 16 residues. Germline-derived CDR1 and CDR2 are SEHNR and FQNEAQ (reference sequence). The V segment lost 5 bases and the J segment 9 bases; nucleotides outside the gene matches: 10. For the CDR3, the DNA is TGTGCCAGCAGCGCGGGACTAGCGGGAGGGCCAGAACGGCAGTACTTC. Encoded protein: CASSAGLAGGPERQYF.

This chain connects TRBV19 to TRBJ2-5, with 8 bases that match TRBD1. J was trimmed by 3 bases and V by 3 bases; bases with no gene match: 0. CDR1 LNHDA and CDR2 SQIVND come from the germline V gene (reference sequence). This CDR3 region has 13 residues. CDR3 DNA: TGTGCCAGTAGTATGGACAGGGAAGAGACCCAGTACTTC. Translated, it gives CASSMDREETQYF.

Comments on this clone: The same CDR3 can be traced to other DNA sequences in this sample. V usage is TRBV29-1 and J usage is TRBJ2-5; the D is unclear. This CDR3 has 13 residues. Germline CDR1 reads SQVTM; CDR2 reads ANQGSEA. V was clipped by 4 bases and J by 1 base, with 10 bases between them. The CDR3 sequence: CSVVGSGQETQYF. CDR3 bases: TGCAGCGTTGTGGGCAGTGGCCAAGAGACCCAGTACTTC. Based on the CDR3 plus reference TRBV29-1 and TRBJ2-5, the full variable domain is SAVISQKPSRDICQRGTSLTIQCQVDSQVTMMFWYRQQPGQSLTLIATANQGSEATYESGFVIDKFPISRPNLTFSTLTVSNMSPEDSSIYLCSVVGSGQETQYFGPGTRLLVL.

The J gene is TRBJ2-5, the V gene TRBV7-9; weak D call: TRBD2 (6 bases). The germline V and J ends were trimmed by 3 bases and 4 bases, with 12 bases remaining between them. Per germline, CDR1 SEHNR and CDR2 FQNEAQ (reference sequence). The CDR3 is 14 amino acids. CDR3 region: CASSFAGSRETQYF. The DNA for the CDR3 is TGTGCCAGCAGCTTCGCGGGAAGCAGAGAGACCCAGTACTTC.

This rearrangement joins TRBV29-1 to TRBJ2-6, with 7 bases that match TRBD1. The CDR3 covers 16 residues. The trim removed 7 bases at V and 0 bases at J, leaving 9 bases unmatched. In germline, CDR1 is SQVTM, CDR2 ANQGSEA. The CDR3 loop reads CSAFDRASSGANVLTF. The CDR3 DNA reads as TGCAGCGCCTTTGACAGGGCCTCCTCTGGGGCCAACGTCCTGACTTTC.

This chain links TRBV28 with TRBJ1-1, with unresolved D. The V gene's germline CDR1 is MDHEN and CDR2 SYDVKM. The V end lost 3 bases, the J end lost 3 bases, and 5 bases lay between the germline ends. This CDR3 comprises 12 residues. CDR3 sequence: CASSLLDTEAFF. The CDR3 region has the DNA TGTGCCAGCAGTTTGTTGGACACTGAAGCTTTCTTT. The whole variable domain, remainder taken from reference TRBV28 and TRBJ1-1, is DVKVTQSSRYLVKRTGEKVFLECVQDMDHENMFWYRQDPGLGLRLIYFSYDVKMKEKGDIPEGYSVSREKKERFSLILESASTNQTSMYLCASSLLDTEAFFGQGTRLTVV.

V gene TRBV14 combines with J gene TRBJ2-2; weak D call: TRBD1 (5 bases). From germline, CDR1 is SGHDN and CDR2 FVKESK. Trimming removed 6 bases at V and 6 bases at J, with 14 bases between. The CDR3 extends over 14 amino acids. This chain's CDR3 is CASRDGHYSGELFF. CDR3 nucleotide sequence: TGTGCCAGCAGGGACGGACATTACTCCGGGGAGCTGTTTTTT.

The genes are TRBV5-4 and TRBJ1-2; TRBD1 matches at 7 bases. CDR3 length: 11 residues. Trimming took 6 bases from V and 6 from J; bases not matched to a gene: 2. Germline CDR1 and CDR2: SGHNT and YYREEE (reference sequence). The CDR3 DNA reads as TGTGCCAGCATACAGGGGAATGGCTACACCTTC. As protein: CASIQGNGYTF.

The gene calls are TRBV25-1 and TRBJ2-2, with 8 positions matching TRBD1. From germline, CDR1 is MGHDK and CDR2 SYGVNS. This CDR3 has 15 residues. Unmatched junction bases numbered 10, after V lost 5 bases and J lost 8 bases. The CDR3 nucleotides read TGTGCCAGCAGTCCCTCGGACAGGGTTAATGGGGAGCTGTTTTTT. Translated: CASSPSDRVNGELFF. Supplemented by reference TRBV25-1 and TRBJ2-2, the full variable domain reads EADIYQTPRYLVIGTGKKITLECSQTMGHDKMYWYQQDPGMELHLIHYSYGVNSTEKGDLSSESTVSRIRTEHFPLTLESARPSHTSQYLCASSPSDRVNGELFFGEGSRLTVL.

This clone was counted a few times. The V gene is TRBV29-1, the J gene TRBJ2-7; a weak D match, TRBD1 (9 bases). This CDR3 has 15 amino acids. Looked up from germline, CDR1 is SQVTM and CDR2 is ANQGSEA. V was trimmed by 3 bases and J by 6 bases, leaving 21 bases between them. The CDR3 bases are TGCAGCGTTGAGATGGGACAGGGACTAGTTGGCGAGCAGTACTTC. Translating gives CSVEMGQGLVGEQYF.

V is TRBV30 and J is TRBJ1-1; D not certain. V was pared by 1 base and J by 5 bases, with 5 bases between. CDR1 and CDR2 from the germline V gene are GTSNPN and SVGIG (reference sequence). This CDR3 spans 11 amino acids. The DNA for the CDR3 is TGTGCCTGGAGTGCCCAGACTGAAGCTTTCTTT. This encodes CAWSAQTEAFF. The whole variable domain, filled in from reference TRBV30 and TRBJ1-1, reads SQTIHQWPATLVQPVGSPLSLECTVEGTSNPNLYWYRQAAGRGLQLLFYSVGIGQISSEVPQNLSASRPQDRQFILSSKKLLLSDSGFYLCAWSAQTEAFFGQGTRLTVV.

This clone appeared a few times. This CDR3 reads CSVDGASGANVLTF. CDR3 in DNA: TGCAGCGTTGACGGGGCCTCGGGGGCCAACGTCCTGACTTTC. The V call is TRBV29-1, the J call TRBJ2-6, with D perhaps TRBD1 or TRBD2 (5 bases each). Trimming pared 3 bases from V and 4 bases from J, leaving 10 bases between. The CDR3 consists of 14 residues. Germline V gene data show CDR1 as SQVTM and CDR2 as ANQGSEA.

There are a few counts of this clone. The V gene is TRBV7-2, the J gene TRBJ2-3; D remains unclear. CDR1 is SGHTA, CDR2 FQGNSA, per germline. The V and J ends lost 5 bases and 1 base respectively, with 10 bases between them. The CDR3 has 14 amino acids. This CDR3 reads CASSRTPGTDTQYF. CDR3 nucleotides: TGTGCCAGCAGCCGGACCCCGGGCACAGATACGCAGTATTTT.

V gene TRBV7-2 combines with J gene TRBJ2-7; TRBD1 aligns across 7 bases. This CDR3 has 14 residues. Germline-derived CDR1 and CDR2 are SGHTA and FQGNSA. The trim removed 7 bases at V and 7 bases at J, leaving 13 bases unmatched. As DNA, the CDR3 is TGTGCCAGCATCCGGAGAGAGGGGGCTGGAGAGCAGTACTTC. It translates to CASIRREGAGEQYF.

This clone was observed a handful of times. The J gene is TRBJ2-3, the V gene TRBV7-2; 8 bases line up with TRBD2. Germline lookup yields CDR1 SGHTA and CDR2 FQGNSA. The V and J ends lost 5 bases and 6 bases, in that order; junction bases with no gene match: 10. The CDR3 totals 15 residues. In nucleotides, the CDR3 is TGTGCCAGCAGCCGGGACGGGACTAGACTCGATACGCAGTATTTT. Amino acids: CASSRDGTRLDTQYF.

J is TRBJ1-6 and V is TRBV30; D remains unclear. The V end lost 4 bases, the J end lost 5 bases, and 9 bases lay between the germline ends. The CDR3 covers 13 residues. CDR1 is GTSNPN and CDR2 is SVGIG in the germline V gene (reference sequence). The CDR3 sequence: CAWMDRDNSPLHF. Written as DNA, the CDR3 is TGTGCCTGGATGGATCGAGATAATTCACCCCTCCACTTT.